The source of this T cell receptor (beta chain) is a study of PD-1 blockade in mismatch repair-deficient tumors. Study results and caveats: Rapid post-treatment expansion, then contraction, generally preceding radiologic response, marked tumor-resident clones.

About this clone: What it binds is unknown.

Mismatch repair deficiency was confirmed in all patients, by PCR or immunohistochemistry. The TCR-sequenced patients were three responders to pembrolizumab. Some clones are missing from TCRdb's copy, which holds only in-frame ones; the method was immunoSEQ multiplex PCR. This table has approximately 130,000 clones, about 85% appearing once. CDR3 length: 16 amino acids. Per the germline V gene, CDR1 is MNHEY and CDR2 is SVGAGI. V was clipped by 2 bases and J by 3 bases; unmatched bases: 4. This clonotype was obtained from an adult with mismatch repair-deficient cancer. The gene calls are TRBV6-5 and TRBJ2-5; 12 nucleotides line up with TRBD2. Material: peripheral blood, obtained 44 weeks after starting pembrolizumab. CDR3 sequence reads: CASSYPLAGGEETQYF. Here the CDR3 DNA reads TGTGCCAGCAGTTACCCTCTAGCGGGAGGGGAAGAGACCCAGTACTTC.